This T cell receptor (beta chain) stems from a study of shared clonotypes between healthy human individuals. Assay used: immunoSEQ multiplex PCR; TCRdb lists only in-frame clones, some missing. The repertoire consists of 780,000 or so clones, with around 77% occurring once and the leading ten covering about 1.8%. Each donor was a Caucasian adult residing in Nashville, Tennessee. Looked up from germline, CDR1 is SGHRS and CDR2 is YFSETQ. J gave up 3 bases and V 4 bases, and 12 bases lay outside the gene matches. The CDR3 loop spans 17 amino acids. The sequenced material came from memory CD4+ T cells sorted from blood. Described subset: CD45RA-negative fraction. The V gene is TRBV5-1, the J gene TRBJ2-3; 9 nucleotides line up with TRBD1. This sequence originates from a woman aged 30 to 39 in good health. CDR3 residues: CASSQLRSGQGTDTQYF. CDR3 sequence (DNA): TGCGCCAGCAGCCAATTACGTTCGGGACAGGGTACAGATACGCAGTATTTT.